Listed here is a single T cell receptor (beta chain). At least ten counts were recorded for this clonotype. This receptor's antigen is unknown. No base quality information exists; no much larger clone differs at one position. cDNA synthesis used template-switch 5'RACE with a primer carrying a 10-nucleotide random unique molecular identifier tagging each TCR transcript. Over 170 million TCR-beta sequences, covering 15-18 subjects, were produced in each sequencing run. Total RNA was extracted with the RNeasy kit. TCR-beta VDJ regions were amplified with primers for the TCR constant region and the 5'RACE anchor, using the KAPA Real-time Library Amplification kit. Sample indexes and Illumina adaptors were added in a first PCR, and a second PCR then increased library yield. The roughly 650 bp TCR product was size-selected on a 2% E-gel SizeSelection system after Ampure bead purification. Library quality was checked on a Bioanalyzer, concentration was measured with Qubit, and libraries were quantified with the Kapa Library Quantification kit before pooling. Paired-end 2 x 150 bp sequencing of the libraries was performed on an Illumina HiSeq 2500. To increase sequence diversity, roughly 25-31% phiX was spiked into each library pool. The study's processing was this. Quality-filtered reads were processed with the UMI-based MiGEC pipeline, which removed over 85% of raw TCR sequences during error correction. VDJ genes were aligned to IMGT germline references, and clonotypes were defined by unique CDR3 amino acid sequence plus V-J genes. Clonal expansion, Shannon diversity and CDR3 relatedness (CalcPairwiseDistances, ClusterSamples) were evaluated with VDJtools, and phylogenetic trees were built with CLCbio workbench. Clones with at least 8 unique UMIs were defined as expanded, with this threshold being based on coefficient-of-variation modelling across technical triplicates. The public reads were run again by TCRdb, first through fastp at Q25 and then through MiXCR, and only productive beta chains were kept. Rows with a matching CDR3 protein are joined into one entry that keeps the most common DNA and genes. The V and J calls come from TCRdb's annotation, not from the publication. The sample profile shows tens of thousands of distinct CDR3 sequences; roughly a sixth of them were found once. The ten top clones hold about 16% of the sample.

The healthy controls were volunteers from blood banks in Maryland, USA. For the unsorted PBMC libraries, 2 million PBMCs were stored in RNAlater at -80 degrees C until RNA extraction and were used to generate the libraries. Peripheral blood underwent Ficoll-Hypaque density gradient centrifugation to isolate PBMCs, which were then cryopreserved in liquid nitrogen. These data are taken from a study of neurological immune-mediated disorders (dated by TCRdb to between 2017 and 2020). Regarding the complete study: Peripheral blood TCR-beta repertoires from patients with HTLV-I-associated myelopathy (HAM/TSP), patients with multiple sclerosis, and healthy controls were compared in the study using UMI-based sequencing. Longitudinal samples, technical triplicates and paired sorted CD4+ and CD8+ T-cell subsets, alongside PBMC samples, were included among the approximately 98 TCR-beta libraries. Of the 65 to 70 subjects in the cohort, some 14 were HAM/TSP patients, roughly 35 were multiple sclerosis patients, and some 20 were healthy controls.

What the research found in general, with its limitations: TCR clonal expansion was highest in HAM/TSP patients and lowest in MS patients, with MS patients falling below even healthy controls. Expanded clones from different subjects shared no identical CDR3 amino acid sequences, which suggests that TCR-beta repertoires were private in all groups.

From the cysteine up to the phenylalanine, the CDR3 has a length of 16 residues. The sequence is cut down to CDR3 DNA, 48 bases in frame from base 1. CDR1 and CDR2 were assigned from the germline V gene as MNHEY and SVGEGT. Germline trimming amounts to 2 bases on V and 8 bases on J, with 8 as the count of junction bases outside the gene matches. The sequence derives from a woman in her forties in good health. The specimen was PBMCs. The chain employs TRBV6-2 or TRBV6-3 and TRBJ2-1, with TRBD2 identical over 11 junction bases. The bases are TGTGCCAGCAGTTACGATAGCGGGGGGGCCTCGGATGAGCAGTTCTTC. Its translation reads: CASSYDSGGASDEQFF.